The 10 T cell receptor beta chains below all came from one sample that was sequenced in a study of T cell responses to AZD1222 COVID-19 vaccine. Data came from immunoSEQ multiplex PCR; TCRdb stores just in-frame clones and leaves some out. The profile shows 150,000 or so clones, more than 80% of them singletons. Sequences were derived from peripheral blood, sampled 28 days after the second dose of the MenACWY control vaccine. These receptors were obtained from an adult who received the MenACWY meningococcal vaccine as a control.

The chain is built from TRBV18 and TRBJ1-5; unclear D gene. The CDR3 has 16 amino acids. CDR1 and CDR2 from the germline V gene are KGHSH and LQKENI. V lost 3 bases, J lost 5 bases, and 17 bases lay in between. The CDR3 sequence: CASSPYGYPGDQPQHF. The CDR3 DNA is TGTGCCAGCTCACCCTATGGGTACCCGGGCGATCAGCCCCAGCATTTT.

The J gene is TRBJ1-5, the V gene TRBV19; perhaps TRBD1 as D (5 bases). The CDR3 covers 15 residues. The germline V gene has CDR1 LNHDA and CDR2 SQIVND (reference sequence). Trimming left V 9 bases short and J 7 bases short, with 22 bases between. The CDR3 sequence is CASEATAAFWQPQHF. CDR3 bases: TGTGCCAGCGAAGCGACAGCCGCCTTTTGGCAGCCCCAGCATTTT.

V is TRBV6-5 and J is TRBJ2-5, with 11 bases lining up with TRBD1. J was trimmed by 4 bases and V by 4 bases; bases with no gene match: 5. This CDR3 contains 15 residues. CDR1 and CDR2 from the germline V gene are MNHEY and SVGAGI. The CDR3: CASSSLGTGGETQYF. For the CDR3, the DNA is TGTGCCAGCAGTTCCCTCGGGACAGGGGGAGAGACCCAGTACTTC.

The chain links TRBV5-5 to TRBJ2-7, with TRBD1 matching 8 bases. There are 15 residues in the CDR3. V gave up 1 base and J gave up 3 bases; unmatched junction bases: 6. Germline CDR1 reads SGHKS; CDR2 reads YYEKEE (reference sequence). The CDR3 spells CASSLKGQASYEQYF. In DNA, the CDR3 is TGTGCCAGCAGCTTGAAGGGACAGGCAAGCTACGAGCAGTACTTC.

The rearrangement links TRBV7-2 to TRBJ1-2; no clear D. Germline V gene sequence: CDR1 SGHTA, CDR2 FQGNSA. Trimming left V 4 bases short and J 8 bases short, with 17 bases between. CDR3 length equals 14 residues. DNA for the CDR3: TGTGCCAGCAGCTCACGACTTACCTTTGGAGGCTACACCTTC. Translating it yields CASSSRLTFGGYTF. The variable domain in full, completed from reference TRBV7-2 and TRBJ1-2, reads GAGVSQSPSNKVTEKGKDVELRCDPISGHTALYWYRQSLGQGLEFLIYFQGNSAPDKSGLPSDRFSAERTGGSVSTLTIQRTQQEDSAVYLCASSSRLTFGGYTFGSGTRLTVV.

The V and J genes are TRBV12-3 or TRBV12-4 and TRBJ2-7; possible D gene TRBD2, 6 bases. V was pared by 5 bases and J by 3 bases, with 11 bases between. The CDR3 has 13 amino acids. CDR3 DNA: TGTGCCAGCAGTCCGAAGACTAGCTACGAGCAGTACTTC. Its translation: CASSPKTSYEQYF.

The J gene is TRBJ2-7, the V gene TRBV7-3; 9 nucleotides match TRBD2. The CDR3 extends over 15 amino acids. The junction had 10 bases not matched to a gene; V was cut back by 8 bases and J by 2 bases. In germline, CDR1 is SGHTA, CDR2 FQGTGA. The CDR3, as DNA: TGTGCCAGCCACCCGGGACTAGCTTTTCCCTACGAGCAGTACTTC. Encoded protein: CASHPGLAFPYEQYF.

The chain couples TRBV10-2 to TRBJ2-7; maybe TRBD2 (7 bases). From germline, CDR1 is WSHSY and CDR2 SAAADI. The V and J ends lost 4 bases and 2 bases respectively, with 21 bases between them. The CDR3 is 17 amino acids. This CDR3 is CASSVPPGGGGPYEQYF. CDR3 nucleotides: TGCGCCAGCAGTGTTCCTCCTGGGGGCGGGGGACCCTACGAGCAGTACTTC.

The chain recombines TRBV27 with TRBJ2-1; a possible D gene is TRBD2 (6 bases). Between the trimmed V and J ends, which lost 0 bases and 3 bases, there was a span of 15 bases. Germline-derived CDR1 and CDR2 are MNHEY and SMNVEV (reference sequence). The CDR3 length is 17 residues. CDR3 in DNA: TGTGCCAGCAGTTTATCGGGGGAGGCAGGGATCTACAATGAGCAGTTCTTC. Translating it yields CASSLSGEAGIYNEQFF.

This chain connects TRBV5-1 to TRBJ2-5; unclear D gene. The CDR3 totals 13 residues. V shed 4 bases and J shed 5 bases, with 12 bases lying between them. Per germline, CDR1 SGHRS and CDR2 YFSETQ. As DNA, the CDR3 is TGCGCCAGCAGCCCGGACGGAAGCGAGACCCAGTACTTC. Protein product: CASSPDGSETQYF.